These 23 T cell receptor beta chains were all obtained from the same sample, sequenced in a study of vaccination and CD4 T cells after COVID-19 (dated by TCRdb to 2022 to 2024). The library was made by PCR. Instrument used: Illumina iSeq 100. TCRdb applied fastp at Q25 and MiXCR to the public reads, then kept only in-frame beta chains. A single entry per CDR3 protein holds the most common genes and DNA from its merged rows. The sample table contains about 20,000 distinct CDR3 sequences; only one count was recorded for 60% of them. The ten largest make up 0.95% to 1.3% of the sample. Sample: CD4+ T cells from blood, taken after SARS-CoV-2 vaccination. All receptors come from a human donor who had recovered from COVID-19.

This clonotype appeared a few times. The chain employs TRBV19 and TRBJ1-1, with 7 positions matching TRBD1. Trimming at V came to 10 bases and at J to 1 base, leaving 9 bases not matched to a gene. Germline CDR1 and CDR2: LNHDA and SQIVND (reference sequence). The CDR3 totals 14 residues. CDR3 sequence reads: CATSNRGQNTEAFF. The CDR3 DNA is TGTGCCACCTCTAACAGGGGCCAGAACACTGAAGCTTTCTTT.

By sample share, this clonotype is medium-sized. The junction departs from the called germline gene at one end, perhaps through a read error. The rearrangement links TRBV6-5 to TRBJ2-3, with 7 bases that match TRBD2. The CDR3 totals 14 residues. Germline lookup yields CDR1 MNHEY and CDR2 SVGAGI. The CDR3 coding sequence is TGTGCCAGCAGTTGGCGGGAGAGCAAAGATACGCAGTATTTT. It yields the protein CASSWRESKDTQYF.

This clonotype was seen a handful of times. The chain joins TRBV20-1 to TRBJ2-1; 9 bases map to TRBD2. Germline V gene lookup returns CDR1 DFQATT and CDR2 SNEGSKA (reference sequence). This CDR3 is built from 14 residues. V trimming: 3 bases; J trimming: 9 bases; junction bases outside the gene matches: 9. This CDR3 reads CSASGSGRFGEQFF. Here the CDR3 DNA reads TGCAGTGCTAGCGGTAGCGGGAGATTCGGTGAGCAGTTCTTC.

This clonotype was seen a handful of times. The J gene is TRBJ2-2, the V gene TRBV5-1; weak D call: TRBD2 (6 bases). V dropped 2 bases and J dropped 4 bases, with 9 bases sitting between them. The CDR3 runs 14 residues. From germline, CDR1 is SGHRS and CDR2 YFSETQ. In DNA form, the CDR3 reads TGCGCCAGCAGCTTCCAGGGAGGCACCGGGGAGCTGTTTTTT. This gives the protein CASSFQGGTGELFF. Based on the CDR3 plus reference TRBV5-1 and TRBJ2-2, the full variable domain is KAGVTQTPRYLIKTRGQQVTLSCSPISGHRSVSWYQQTPGQGLQFLFEYFSETQRNKGNFPGRFSGRQFSNSRSEMNVSTLELGDSALYLCASSFQGGTGELFFGEGSRLTVL.

This sequence joins TRBV20-1 and TRBJ2-3; D gene unclear. The CDR3 runs to 11 residues. V gave up 0 bases and J gave up 8 bases, with 6 bases separating them. Germline CDR1 reads DFQATT; CDR2 reads SNEGSKA (reference sequence). The DNA for the CDR3 is TGCAGTGCTAGAGATCGAGGTACGCAGTATTTT. Translation gives CSARDRGTQYF.

The chain couples TRBV20-1 to TRBJ1-3, with 7 bases that match TRBD1. Trimming at V came to 6 bases and at J to 4 bases, leaving 3 bases not matched to a gene. Germline CDR1 and CDR2: DFQATT and SNEGSKA (reference sequence). The CDR3 is 12 residues long. The CDR3 coding sequence is TGCAGTGCAACAGGGGCGGGAAACACCATATATTTT. This encodes CSATGAGNTIYF.

This clonotype was seen more than once but under ten times. The chain employs TRBV2 and TRBJ1-1; D gene ambiguous. The CDR3 spans 12 residues. Germline V gene sequence: CDR1 SNHLY, CDR2 FYNNEI. Between the trimmed V and J ends, which lost 6 bases and 4 bases, there was a span of 9 bases. The CDR3 spells CASRRLGTEAFF. CDR3 nucleotide sequence: TGTGCCAGCAGAAGGTTGGGCACTGAAGCTTTCTTT.

The J gene is TRBJ2-2, the V gene TRBV6-5; tentative D call: TRBD2 (5 bases). Between the trimmed V and J ends, which lost 4 bases and 4 bases, there was a span of 10 bases. Germline loops: CDR1 MNHEY, CDR2 SVGAGI. The CDR3 has 14 residues. The CDR3, as DNA: TGTGCCAGCAGTTCTACTAGAACCACCGGGGAGCTGTTTTTT. It codes for CASSSTRTTGELFF.

This clonotype appeared once. The chain combines TRBV28 with TRBJ2-1; 14 bases align to TRBD2. The junction had 2 bases not matched to a gene; V was cut back by 4 bases and J by 9 bases. Germline-derived CDR1 and CDR2 are MDHEN and SYDVKM. The CDR3 is 14 amino acids. As DNA, the CDR3 is TGTGCCAGCAGTTGGGGGACTAGCGGGAGTGAGCAGTTCTTC. Encoded protein: CASSWGTSGSEQFF.

V gene TRBV24-1 combines with J gene TRBJ2-1; D is possibly TRBD1 (6 bases). This CDR3 has 15 amino acids. Germline V lookup: CDR1 KGHDR, CDR2 SFDVKD. V was clipped by 5 bases and J by 2 bases, with 12 bases between them. The CDR3 here is CATSGWTDTYNEQFF. The DNA of the CDR3 is TGTGCCACCAGTGGCTGGACAGACACCTACAATGAGCAGTTCTTC.

This chain connects TRBV20-1 to TRBJ2-7; 10 bases agree with TRBD1. The trim removed 1 base at V and 0 bases at J, leaving 15 bases unmatched. This CDR3 is 19 amino acids long. Germline V gene sequence: CDR1 DFQATT, CDR2 SNEGSKA (reference sequence). Written as DNA, the CDR3 is TGCAGTGCTAGAGGACCCGGGACAGGGGTATTTAGGAGCTCCTACGAGCAGTACTTC. This translates into CSARGPGTGVFRSSYEQYF.

This chain connects TRBV6-5 to TRBJ2-2; 14 nucleotides agree with TRBD2. Germline V gives CDR1 MNHEY, CDR2 SVGAGI. The CDR3 spans 21 residues. V shed 0 bases, J shed 0 bases, and the junction held 9 bases outside the gene matches. In nucleotides, the CDR3 is TGTGCCAGCAGTTACTCCCGACTAGCGGGAGGGCCCGAGGCGAACACCGGGGAGCTGTTTTTT. It encodes CASSYSRLAGGPEANTGELFF.

This clonotype was observed a few times. CDR3 loop: CASSPGAGLSNQPQHF. The CDR3 bases are TGTGCCAGCAGTCCGGGGGCAGGGTTAAGCAATCAGCCCCAGCATTTT. The chain is built from TRBV2 and TRBJ1-5, with a tentative D call TRBD1 (6 bases). CDR1 SNHLY and CDR2 FYNNEI come from the germline V gene. V gave up 5 bases and J gave up 1 base, with 15 bases separating them. CDR3 length: 16 residues.

This clonotype has only a few counts. The rearrangement uses TRBV15 and TRBJ2-6; the D gene is possibly TRBD1 (6 bases). CDR3 length: 16 amino acids. Trimming took 6 bases from V and 1 from J, leaving 13 bases between them. Germline V gene sequence: CDR1 LNHNV, CDR2 YYDKDF (reference sequence). CDR3 residues: CATRRYRESGANVLTF. The CDR3 DNA is TGTGCCACCAGACGGTACAGGGAGTCTGGGGCCAACGTCCTGACTTTC.

This clonotype appeared a few times. The genes are TRBV2 and TRBJ1-3; 7 bases agree with TRBD1. CDR3 length: 15 residues. Germline V gives CDR1 SNHLY, CDR2 FYNNEI. The ends lost 8 bases at V and 2 bases at J; junction bases unmatched: 9. As DNA, the CDR3 is TGTGCCAGCGGAACGACAGGGAGCGCTGGAAACACCATATATTTT. This gives the protein CASGTTGSAGNTIYF.

The chain joins TRBV6-1 to TRBJ2-1; tentative D call: TRBD2 (5 bases). Germline CDR1 MNHNS, CDR2 SASEGT. CDR3 length: 16 residues. V shed 2 bases and J shed 3 bases, with 14 bases lying between them. The CDR3 DNA reads as TGTGCCAGCAGTGAATATCGGGGAGTCGGCTACAATGAGCAGTTCTTC. Its protein product is CASSEYRGVGYNEQFF.

This clonotype was detected only a few times. This chain connects TRBV7-2 to TRBJ2-2; D gene unclear. Germline CDR1 is SGHTA and CDR2 is FQGNSA. The CDR3 has 14 amino acids. V lost 5 bases, J lost 6 bases, and 13 bases lay in between. This chain's CDR3 is CASSPSFASGELFF. CDR3 coding DNA: TGTGCCAGCAGCCCTTCCTTTGCGTCCGGGGAGCTGTTTTTT. Using reference TRBV7-2 and TRBJ2-2 for the parts outside the CDR3, the full variable domain is GAGVSQSPSNKVTEKGKDVELRCDPISGHTALYWYRQSLGQGLEFLIYFQGNSAPDKSGLPSDRFSAERTGGSVSTLTIQRTQQEDSAVYLCASSPSFASGELFFGEGSRLTVL.

The chain combines TRBV6-2 or TRBV6-3 with TRBJ1-2; TRBD1 agrees at 8 bases. Germline V gives CDR1 MNHEY, CDR2 SVGEGT. The trim removed 6 bases at V and 5 bases at J, leaving 5 bases unmatched. This CDR3 is built from 13 residues. The CDR3 here is CASRMTGEYGYTF. CDR3 in DNA: TGTGCCAGCAGGATGACAGGGGAATATGGCTACACCTTC.

The chain couples TRBV2 to TRBJ2-1; the match to TRBD1 covers 9 bases. Germline V gene sequence: CDR1 SNHLY, CDR2 FYNNEI. V shed 5 bases and J 0 bases; nucleotides not matched to a gene: 2. This CDR3 is built from 15 residues. The CDR3: CASSRGQGSYNEQFF. As DNA, the CDR3 is TGTGCCAGCAGTAGGGGACAGGGCTCCTACAATGAGCAGTTCTTC.

The sample holds a few counts of this clonotype. CDR3 nucleotides: TGTGCCAGCAGCTTAAGAGGGCAGCCCCAGCATTTT. Its translation: CASSLRGQPQHF. The J gene is TRBJ1-5, the V gene TRBV7-2; D not certain. This CDR3 comprises 12 residues. From germline, CDR1 is SGHTA and CDR2 FQGNSA. Trimming cost V 2 bases and J 7 bases, with 6 bases left between them. Based on the CDR3 plus reference TRBV7-2 and TRBJ1-5, the full variable domain is GAGVSQSPSNKVTEKGKDVELRCDPISGHTALYWYRQSLGQGLEFLIYFQGNSAPDKSGLPSDRFSAERTGGSVSTLTIQRTQQEDSAVYLCASSLRGQPQHFGDGTRLSIL.

The genes are TRBV18 and TRBJ1-5; D possibly corresponds to TRBD1 (6 bases). V lost 1 base, J lost 5 bases, and 6 bases lay in between. Germline V gives CDR1 KGHSH, CDR2 LQKENI. This CDR3 contains 13 residues. The CDR3 protein is CASSPHRDQPQHF. DNA of the CDR3: TGTGCCAGCTCACCACACAGGGATCAGCCCCAGCATTTT.

This clonotype came up once. The genes are TRBV2 and TRBJ2-2, with D maybe TRBD1 (7 bases). V lost 6 bases and J lost 4, with 15 bases in between. Per the germline V gene, CDR1 is SNHLY and CDR2 is FYNNEI. There are 15 residues in the CDR3. Here the CDR3 reads CASRLYRGGTGELFF. CDR3 DNA: TGTGCCAGCAGACTCTACAGGGGAGGCACCGGGGAGCTGTTTTTT. Filled out from reference TRBV2 and TRBJ2-2, the complete variable domain reads EPEVTQTPSHQVTQMGQEVILRCVPISNHLYFYWYRQILGQKVEFLVSFYNNEISEKSEIFDDQFSVERPDGSNFTLKIRSTKLEDSAMYFCASRLYRGGTGELFFGEGSRLTVL.

This clonotype was observed a handful of times. The chain couples TRBV7-2 to TRBJ1-1; weak D call: TRBD1 (6 bases). In germline, CDR1 is SGHTA, CDR2 FQGNSA. The ends were cut back, 1 base at V and 3 bases at J, with 18 bases in the middle. CDR3 length: 17 amino acids. The CDR3 nucleotides are TGTGCCAGCAGCTTAGATTCTAATGTCGGGGGCGACACTGAAGCTTTCTTT. Encoded protein: CASSLDSNVGGDTEAFF.